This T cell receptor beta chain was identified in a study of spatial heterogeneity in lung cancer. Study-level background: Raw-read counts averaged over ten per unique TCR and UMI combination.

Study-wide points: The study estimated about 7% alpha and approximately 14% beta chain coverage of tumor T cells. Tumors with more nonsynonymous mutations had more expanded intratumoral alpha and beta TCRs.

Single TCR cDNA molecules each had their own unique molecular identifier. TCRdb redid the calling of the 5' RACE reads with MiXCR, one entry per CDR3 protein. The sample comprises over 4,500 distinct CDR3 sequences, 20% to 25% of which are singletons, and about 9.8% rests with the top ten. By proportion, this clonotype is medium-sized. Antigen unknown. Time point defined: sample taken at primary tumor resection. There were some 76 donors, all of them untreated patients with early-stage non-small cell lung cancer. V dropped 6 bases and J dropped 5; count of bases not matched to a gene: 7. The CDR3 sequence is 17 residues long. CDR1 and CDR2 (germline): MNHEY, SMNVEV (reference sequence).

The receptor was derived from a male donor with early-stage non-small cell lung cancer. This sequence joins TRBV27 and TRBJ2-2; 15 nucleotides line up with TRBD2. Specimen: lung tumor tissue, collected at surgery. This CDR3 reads CASSGLAGGLGTGELFF. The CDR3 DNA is TGTGCCAGCAGCGGACTAGCGGGAGGGTTGGGGACCGGGGAGCTGTTTTTT.